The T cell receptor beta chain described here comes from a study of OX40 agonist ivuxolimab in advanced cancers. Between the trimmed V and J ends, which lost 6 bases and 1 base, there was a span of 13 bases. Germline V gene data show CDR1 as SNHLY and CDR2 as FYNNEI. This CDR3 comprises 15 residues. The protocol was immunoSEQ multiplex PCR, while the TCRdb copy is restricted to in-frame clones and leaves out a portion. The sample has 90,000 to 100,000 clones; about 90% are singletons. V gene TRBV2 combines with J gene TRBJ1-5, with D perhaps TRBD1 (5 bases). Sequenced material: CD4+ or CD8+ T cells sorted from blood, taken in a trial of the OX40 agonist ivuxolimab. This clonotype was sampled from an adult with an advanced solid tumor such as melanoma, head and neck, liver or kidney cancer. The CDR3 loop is CASRITTVSNQPQHF. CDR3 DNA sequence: TGTGCCAGCAGGATTACGACAGTAAGCAATCAGCCCCAGCATTTT.